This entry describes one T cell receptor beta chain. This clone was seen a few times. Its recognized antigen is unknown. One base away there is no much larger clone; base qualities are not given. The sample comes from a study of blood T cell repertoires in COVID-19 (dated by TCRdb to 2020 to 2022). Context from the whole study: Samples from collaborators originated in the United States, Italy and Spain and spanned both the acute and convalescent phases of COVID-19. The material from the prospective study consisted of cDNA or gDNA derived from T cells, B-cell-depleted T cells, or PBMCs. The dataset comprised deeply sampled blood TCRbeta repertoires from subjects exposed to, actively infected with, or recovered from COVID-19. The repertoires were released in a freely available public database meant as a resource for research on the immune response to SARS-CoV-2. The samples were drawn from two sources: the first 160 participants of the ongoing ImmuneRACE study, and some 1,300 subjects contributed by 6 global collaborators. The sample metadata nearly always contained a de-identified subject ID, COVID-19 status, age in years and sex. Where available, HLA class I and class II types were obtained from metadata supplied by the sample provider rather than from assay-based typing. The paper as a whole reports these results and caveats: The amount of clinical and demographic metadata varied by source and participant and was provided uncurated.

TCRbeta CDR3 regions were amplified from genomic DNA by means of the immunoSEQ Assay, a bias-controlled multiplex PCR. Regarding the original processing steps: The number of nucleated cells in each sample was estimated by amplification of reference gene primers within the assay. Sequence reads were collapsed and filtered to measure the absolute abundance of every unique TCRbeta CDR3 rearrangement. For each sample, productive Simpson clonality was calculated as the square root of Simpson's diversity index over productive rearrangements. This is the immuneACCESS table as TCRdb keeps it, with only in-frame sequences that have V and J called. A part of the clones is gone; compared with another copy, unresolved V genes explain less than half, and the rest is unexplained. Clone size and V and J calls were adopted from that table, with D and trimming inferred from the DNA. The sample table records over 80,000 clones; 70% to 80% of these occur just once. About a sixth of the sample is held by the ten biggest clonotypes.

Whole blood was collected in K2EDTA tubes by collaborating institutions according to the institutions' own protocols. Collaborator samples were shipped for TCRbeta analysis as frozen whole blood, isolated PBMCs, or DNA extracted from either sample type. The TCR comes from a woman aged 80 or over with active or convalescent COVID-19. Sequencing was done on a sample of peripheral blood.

The DNA reads TGTGCCAGCAGCCCACGACCCACAGGGGGGCACTATGGCTACACCTTC. This translates into CASSPRPTGGHYGYTF. The receptor chain draws on TRBV9 and TRBJ1-2, with 8 junctional bases fitting TRBD1. V is pruned by 4 bases and J by 3 bases, leaving 11 bases of the junction without a gene match. The germline V gene encodes CDR1 SGDLS and CDR2 YYNGEE. CDR3 length: 16 amino acids, cysteine to phenylalanine. Only the CDR3 DNA is retained, 48 bases long and in frame from the first base.